This T cell receptor (beta chain) appears in the sequencing data of a study of blood T cells in healthy people across ages. With respect to this clonotype: Its cognate antigen is unknown. Relative to the germline gene, one junction end is altered; a read error may explain this.

General study findings and limits: Among T cells, TCR beta diversity per million cells dropped roughly linearly as age rose.

Peripheral blood from each donor was collected in a volume of 9.5 to 10 milliliters. Next came a second PCR, run for about 7 to 11 cycles, which used a sample-barcoded 5' primer along with a J-beta primer mix. TCRdb used MiXCR to reprocess the 5' RACE reads, holding one entry per CDR3 protein. Here the sample spans hundreds of thousands of distinct CDR3 sequences, over 25% being singletons. This sample also appeared in a second study, on T cells of mothers and their children. That source reports: Samples were provided by three healthy Caucasian mothers and their six children.

Sequenced: blood. The source of this sequence is a boy between 2 and 10 years old in good health.

The CDR3 nucleotides are TGCAGTGTACGCGGGGGACTCTCCTACAATGGGCAGTTCTTC. Translated, it gives CSVRGGLSYNGQFF. The rearrangement links TRBV20-1 to TRBJ2-1; the match to TRBD2 covers 7 bases. Germline V gene data show CDR1 as DFQATT and CDR2 as SNEGSKA (reference sequence). This CDR3 has 14 amino acids.